The 18 T cell receptor beta chains presented below share a single source sample, sequenced in a study of T cell responses to AZD1222 COVID-19 vaccine. Libraries were prepared by immunoSEQ multiplex PCR; TCRdb keeps only in-frame clonotypes and omits some of them. The table records tens of thousands of clones, roughly 90% of them present only once. The sequencing used peripheral blood, collected 28 days after the second AZD1222 dose. The receptors shown here come from an adult who received the AZD1222 COVID-19 vaccine.

This chain uses TRBV7-9 with TRBJ1-2, with D possibly TRBD1 on 5 matching bases. The CDR3 is 15 residues long. V was trimmed by 3 bases and J by 4 bases, leaving 15 bases between them. CDR1 is SEHNR and CDR2 is FQNEAQ in the germline V gene (reference sequence). CDR3 in amino acids: CASSLVGGSLYGYTF. CDR3 bases: TGTGCCAGCAGCTTGGTTGGGGGGTCCCTCTATGGCTACACCTTC.

V is TRBV9 and J is TRBJ2-7, with unresolved D. The CDR3 runs to 14 residues. Trimming removed 2 bases from V and 0 bases from J, with 9 bases in between. Looked up from germline, CDR1 is SGDLS and CDR2 is YYNGEE. The CDR3: CASSVTEYSYEQYF. DNA of the CDR3: TGTGCCAGCAGCGTCACCGAGTACTCCTACGAGCAGTACTTC. Looking up the rest from reference TRBV9 and TRBJ2-7 gives the full variable domain: DSGVTQTPKHLITATGQRVTLRCSPRSGDLSVYWYQQSLDQGLQFLIQYYNGEERAKGNILERFSAQQFPDLHSELNLSSLELGDSALYFCASSVTEYSYEQYFGPGTRLTVT.

The chain links TRBV30 to TRBJ1-1, with a tentative D call TRBD1 (6 bases). The V gene lost 4 bases and the J gene lost 10 bases, with 19 bases spanning the gap. Germline assignment: CDR1 GTSNPN and CDR2 SVGIG (reference sequence). This CDR3 has 13 residues. CDR3 nucleotides: TGTGCCTGGACCCCGCGGGGGGGGCGAGGAGCTTTCTTT. The encoded protein is CAWTPRGGRGAFF.

The rearrangement uses TRBV3-1 (or the pseudogene TRBV3-2) and TRBJ2-5; 10 bases are shared with TRBD2. The V gene's germline CDR1 is LGHDT and CDR2 YNNKEL (reference sequence). V lost 3 bases, J lost 5 bases, and 18 bases stayed unmatched. The CDR3 is 19 amino acids. CDR3 amino acids: CASSQVLSGGAEEWETQYF. CDR3 DNA: TGTGCCAGCAGCCAGGTTCTGAGCGGGGGGGCCGAGGAGTGGGAGACCCAGTACTTC.

The J gene is TRBJ1-5, the V gene TRBV19; no reliable D call. Trimming stripped 0 bases from V and 7 bases from J, with 16 bases between. CDR1 LNHDA and CDR2 SQIVND come from the germline V gene (reference sequence). The CDR3 has 16 amino acids. CDR3 in amino acids: CASSIDITRVGQPQHF. The CDR3 coding sequence is TGTGCCAGTAGTATAGATATAACGAGGGTCGGCCAGCCCCAGCATTTT.

This rearrangement joins TRBV4-1 to TRBJ1-3, with unresolved D. This CDR3 spans 15 amino acids. Germline CDR1 and CDR2: MGHRA and YSYEKL. The V gene lost 4 bases and the J gene lost 4 bases, with 14 bases spanning the gap. The CDR3 nucleotides read TGCGCCAGCAGCCCGTGGGCTCGAAAGGGAAACACCATATATTTT. The encoded protein is CASSPWARKGNTIYF.

This clone was detected only a few times. The chain employs TRBV2 and TRBJ2-1; TRBD2 matches at 12 bases. The germline V gene encodes CDR1 SNHLY and CDR2 FYNNEI. The length of the CDR3 is 18 residues. V was clipped by 7 bases and J by 1 base; unmatched bases: 11. The CDR3: CASKARLAGEGSYNEQFF. The CDR3 DNA is TGTGCCAGCAAAGCCCGACTAGCGGGAGAGGGGTCCTACAATGAGCAGTTCTTC. Variable domain in full (rest from reference TRBV2 and TRBJ2-1): EPEVTQTPSHQVTQMGQEVILRCVPISNHLYFYWYRQILGQKVEFLVSFYNNEISEKSEIFDDQFSVERPDGSNFTLKIRSTKLEDSAMYFCASKARLAGEGSYNEQFFGPGTRLTVL.

The chain is built from TRBV24-1 and TRBJ1-2; weak D call: TRBD1 (6 bases). The ends were cut back, 4 bases at V and 8 bases at J, with 10 bases in the middle. Germline V lookup: CDR1 KGHDR, CDR2 SFDVKD. The CDR3 is made up of 12 amino acids. The CDR3 spells CATSDATGGYTF. The CDR3 region has the DNA TGTGCCACCAGTGACGCTACAGGGGGCTACACCTTC.

This chain joins TRBV5-1 and TRBJ1-4; tentatively, D is TRBD1 (6 bases). The V gene lost 1 base and the J gene lost 7 bases, with 14 bases spanning the gap. Germline lookup yields CDR1 SGHRS and CDR2 YFSETQ. The CDR3 totals 15 residues. The CDR3 bases are TGCGCCAGCAGCTTGAAAGGGGGAGATAGTGAAAAACTGTTTTTT. Its protein product is CASSLKGGDSEKLFF. The full variable domain, with the rest looked up from reference TRBV5-1 and TRBJ1-4, is KAGVTQTPRYLIKTRGQQVTLSCSPISGHRSVSWYQQTPGQGLQFLFEYFSETQRNKGNFPGRFSGRQFSNSRSEMNVSTLELGDSALYLCASSLKGGDSEKLFFGSGTQLSVL.

The J gene is TRBJ2-3, the V gene TRBV6-1; 8 bases line up with TRBD2. After removal of 1 base from V and 1 base from J, the junction contained 4 bases not matched to a gene. Germline values: CDR1 MNHNS, CDR2 SASEGT. The CDR3 contains 16 residues. The CDR3 reads CASSEESGGGTDTQYF. DNA for the CDR3: TGTGCCAGCAGTGAAGAAAGCGGGGGAGGCACAGATACGCAGTATTTT.

This clone was seen more than once but under ten times. The rearrangement joins TRBV19 to TRBJ2-2, with D tentatively TRBD1 (6 bases). The CDR3 is 16 residues long. Per the germline V gene, CDR1 is LNHDA and CDR2 is SQIVND (reference sequence). V dropped 4 bases and J dropped 0 bases, with 12 bases sitting between them. The CDR3 reads CASSSLEGANTGELFF. The DNA of the CDR3 is TGTGCCAGTAGTAGCCTTGAGGGGGCGAACACCGGGGAGCTGTTTTTT.

The chain uses TRBV9 and TRBJ1-1; D may be TRBD1 (5 bases). From germline, CDR1 is SGDLS and CDR2 YYNGEE. Trimming removed 0 bases at V and 6 bases at J, with 15 bases between. The CDR3 has 15 residues. The CDR3 loop is CASSVGGAPVAEAFF. The CDR3 coding sequence is TGTGCCAGCAGCGTAGGAGGGGCCCCTGTTGCTGAAGCTTTCTTT.

The CDR3 DNA reads as TGTGCCAGCAGTTTAGACAGGGCGGGAAATGAGCAGTTCTTC. It translates to CASSLDRAGNEQFF. V gene TRBV27 combines with J gene TRBJ2-1, with TRBD1 as a possible D gene (7 bases). Trimming left V 2 bases short and J 7 bases short, with 12 bases between. Germline-derived CDR1 and CDR2 are MNHEY and SMNVEV (reference sequence). The CDR3 runs to 14 residues.

The rearrangement links TRBV24-1 to TRBJ2-3; the D is unclear. The CDR3 runs to 14 residues. Trimming removed 3 bases from V and 0 bases from J, with 6 bases in between. The germline gives CDR1 KGHDR, CDR2 SFDVKD. CDR3 nucleotides: TGTGCCACCAGTGATCCCTCTAGCACAGATACGCAGTATTTT. Translated, it gives CATSDPSSTDTQYF.

The count of this clone is one. The rearrangement joins TRBV11-2 to TRBJ2-1, with D possibly being TRBD1 (6 bases). The germline V gene has CDR1 SGHAT and CDR2 FQNNGV. This CDR3 contains 16 residues. V was shortened by 5 bases and J by 0 bases, with 14 bases between the two germline ends. The CDR3 DNA sequence: TGTGCCAGCAGCGGACAGACAGGAACCTCCTACAATGAGCAGTTCTTC. Its translation is CASSGQTGTSYNEQFF.

This sequence joins TRBV11-3 and TRBJ2-7, with TRBD1 matching over 8 bases. Per the germline V gene, CDR1 is SGHNT and CDR2 is YENEEA. With V trimmed by 5 bases and J by 4 bases, 10 bases remained unmatched. The CDR3 consists of 15 residues. The CDR3, as DNA: TGTGCCAGCAGCCCAGGGGGCTCAGTCGCGTACGAGCAGTACTTC. It translates to CASSPGGSVAYEQYF. Full variable domain (outside the CDR3, taken from reference TRBV11-3 and TRBJ2-7): EAGVVQSPRYKIIEKKQPVAFWCNPISGHNTLYWYLQNLGQGPELLIRYENEEAVDDSQLPKDRFSAERLKGVDSTLKIQPAELGDSAVYLCASSPGGSVAYEQYFGPGTRLTVT.

The chain recombines TRBV27 with TRBJ2-6; D gene ambiguous. Per germline, CDR1 MNHEY and CDR2 SMNVEV (reference sequence). Trimming cost V 6 bases and J 0 bases, with 3 bases left between them. CDR3 length: 13 amino acids. CDR3: CASRFSGANVLTF. The CDR3 region has the DNA TGTGCCAGCAGATTCTCTGGGGCCAACGTCCTGACTTTC.

The chain couples TRBV7-9 to TRBJ1-3, with D uncertain. This CDR3 contains 15 residues. Germline values: CDR1 SEHNR, CDR2 FQNEAQ (reference sequence). V was pared by 5 bases and J by 0 bases, with 11 bases between. CDR3 in amino acids: CASSPRPSSGNTIYF. The DNA for the CDR3 is TGTGCCAGCAGCCCACGACCGAGCTCTGGAAACACCATATATTTT.